The rows below give T cell receptor beta chains drawn from one sample of a study of T cell responses to AZD1222 COVID-19 vaccine. The protocol was immunoSEQ multiplex PCR, while the TCRdb copy is restricted to in-frame clones and leaves out a portion. Altogether roughly 150,000 clones are present, just over 90% being singletons, with the ten largest covering 9.1%. This sample comprised peripheral blood, obtained on day 0 of AZD1222 vaccination. The receptor set was obtained from an adult in good health. CDR3s include the opening cysteine and the closing phenylalanine or tryptophan. The D gene is left open where the match is weak. The size entry is marked missing in some rows and otherwise reads once, few, many or a size class.

>TRBV3-1/TRBV3-2|.|17|.|TRBJ1-1
CASSSALTRGMNTEAFF
TGTGCCAGCAGCTCGGCCTTGACAAGGGGGATGAACACTGAAGCTTTCTTT
>TRBV7-9|.|15|.|TRBJ1-6
CASSEYFGHNSPLHF
TGTGCCAGCAGCGAGTATTTCGGCCATAATTCACCCCTCCACTTT
>TRBV24-1|.|15|TRBD1|TRBJ1-1
CATSEGTGRNTEAFF
TGTGCCACCAGTGAGGGGACAGGGCGGAACACTGAAGCTTTCTTT
>TRBV27|.|14|.|TRBJ1-1
CASRPLGRNTEAFF
TGTGCCAGCAGACCCTTAGGACGTAACACTGAAGCTTTCTTT
>TRBV10-3|.|12|.|TRBJ2-7
CAIRQETGEQYF
TGTGCCATCAGACAGGAGACGGGTGAGCAGTACTTC
>TRBV13|once|14|.|TRBJ1-5
CASSLQGFNQPQHF
TGTGCCAGCAGCTTACAGGGCTTCAATCAGCCCCAGCATTTT
>TRBV5-1|once|15|.|TRBJ1-6
CASSQGWATNSPLHF
TGCGCCAGCAGCCAGGGGTGGGCAACCAATTCACCCCTCCACTTT
>TRBV12-3/TRBV12-4|.|13|.|TRBJ1-2
CASQARRRSGYTF
TGTGCCAGTCAGGCGAGGAGGAGGAGTGGCTACACCTTC
>TRBV7-3|.|14|.|TRBJ1-6
CASSLAASYSPLHF
TGTGCCAGCAGCCTAGCCGCTTCCTATTCACCCCTCCACTTT
>TRBV23-1|.|14|TRBD1|TRBJ1-1
CASTRGGVNTEAFF
TGCGCCAGCACCAGAGGGGGCGTGAACACTGAAGCTTTCTTT
>TRBV4-1|.|15|.|TRBJ1-6
CASSQYQDTTSPLHF
TGCGCCAGCAGCCAGTATCAGGACACAACTTCACCCCTCCACTTT
>TRBV30|.|13|TRBD2|TRBJ2-3
CAWTSGGLGTQYF
TGTGCCTGGACTAGCGGGGGGTTAGGTACGCAGTATTTT
>TRBV7-9|.|13|.|TRBJ1-5
CASSLGGIQPQHF
TGTGCCAGCAGCTTAGGGGGGATACAGCCCCAGCATTTT
>TRBV11-1|once|13|.|TRBJ2-3
CASSLSPPDTQYF
TGTGCCAGCAGCTTGTCCCCCCCGGATACGCAGTATTTT
>TRBV28|.|14|.|TRBJ2-7
CASSFQDSTYEQYF
TGTGCCAGCAGTTTCCAGGATTCAACCTACGAGCAGTACTTC
>TRBV19|few|16|TRBD2|TRBJ2-1
CASSMVGTTSYNEQFF
TGTGCCAGTAGTATGGTAGGGACTACTTCTTACAATGAGCAGTTCTTC
>TRBV7-2|.|15|.|TRBJ1-2
CASSPLQDPNYGYTF
TGTGCCAGCAGCCCACTACAGGACCCCAACTATGGCTACACCTTC
>TRBV6-2/TRBV6-3|.|14|TRBD2|TRBJ2-3
CASSYGLAGGTQYF
TGTGCCAGCAGTTACGGACTAGCGGGGGGTACGCAGTATTTT
>TRBV27|few|13|.|TRBJ1-1
CASSLKEYTEAFF
TGTGCCAGCAGTTTAAAGGAGTACACTGAAGCTTTCTTT
>TRBV4-2|many|18|TRBD2|TRBJ2-7
CASSQSGDVRGVSYEQYF
TGTGCCAGCAGCCAAAGCGGGGATGTTCGGGGGGTCTCCTACGAGCAGTACTTC
>TRBV11-3|.|15|TRBD1|TRBJ1-1
CASSFYRGSNTEAFF
TGTGCCAGCAGCTTTTACAGGGGGTCTAACACTGAAGCTTTCTTT
>TRBV11-2|.|12|.|TRBJ1-4
CASSYLGEKLFF
TGTGCCAGCAGCTACTTAGGGGAAAAACTGTTTTTT
>TRBV4-2|.|16|.|TRBJ1-2
CASSLLPLPVNYGYTF
TGTGCCAGCAGCCTCCTACCCCTCCCCGTTAACTATGGCTACACCTTC
>TRBV6-5|.|14|.|TRBJ1-4
CASSRTILFEKLFF
TGTGCCAGCAGTCGGACCATCCTATTTGAAAAACTGTTTTTT
>TRBV30|.|13|.|TRBJ1-1
CAWSVHRNTEAFF
TGTGCCTGGAGTGTACACAGGAACACTGAAGCTTTCTTT
>TRBV18|.|15|.|TRBJ2-5
CASSPLSGPGETQYF
TGTGCCAGCTCACCATTAAGTGGGCCGGGGGAGACCCAGTACTTC
>TRBV5-4|.|14|TRBD2|TRBJ2-4
CASRLAGGQNIQYF
TGTGCCAGCAGATTAGCGGGAGGCCAAAACATTCAGTACTTC
>TRBV19|.|15|.|TRBJ1-5
CASSLIPQSNQPQHF
TGTGCCAGTAGCCTCATCCCCCAAAGCAATCAGCCCCAGCATTTT
>TRBV7-3|.|13|.|TRBJ2-1
CASSLTGPDEQFF
TGTGCCAGCAGCTTAACAGGGCCGGATGAGCAGTTCTTC
>TRBV6-5|.|13|.|TRBJ1-5
CASSWSGNQPQHF
TGTGCCAGCAGCTGGTCAGGGAATCAGCCCCAGCATTTT
>TRBV30|.|11|.|TRBJ1-3
CAWSVINTIYF
TGTGCCTGGAGTGTGATCAACACCATATATTTT
>TRBV7-3|.|14|TRBD1|TRBJ2-3
CASSLNQGAGFRHF
TGTGCCAGCAGCTTAAATCAGGGGGCGGGCTTCCGTCATTTT
>TRBV28|.|16|TRBD1|TRBJ1-5
CASGTALPGHNQPQHF
TGTGCCAGCGGGACAGCTCTTCCTGGGCATAATCAGCCCCAGCATTTT
>TRBV5-1|.|15|.|TRBJ1-3
CASSVIPGVGNTIYF
TGCGCCAGCAGCGTGATTCCAGGGGTCGGAAACACCATATATTTT
>TRBV5-1|.|17|TRBD1|TRBJ2-2
CASSPPVGGGHTGELFF
TGCGCCAGCAGCCCGCCGGTAGGGGGCGGTCACACCGGGGAGCTGTTTTTT
>TRBV9|.|14|.|TRBJ2-7
CASSERRGGGEQYF
TGTGCCAGCAGCGAGAGGAGGGGAGGGGGCGAGCAGTACTTC
>TRBV5-6|.|14|.|TRBJ2-7
CASSPLTRLGEQYF
TGTGCCAGCAGCCCCCTGACCCGACTCGGCGAGCAGTACTTC
>TRBV3-1/TRBV3-2|.|11|.|TRBJ2-7
CASSLNYEQYF
TGTGCCAGCAGCCTAAACTACGAGCAGTACTTC
>TRBV5-1|.|16|TRBD1|TRBJ1-1
CASSFYKGQGGMTAFF
TGCGCCAGCAGCTTCTACAAGGGACAGGGTGGAATGACAGCTTTCTTT
>TRBV4-1|.|16|.|TRBJ1-2
CASSQDGEEGSYGYTF
TGCGCCAGCAGCCAAGACGGCGAAGAGGGGAGCTATGGCTACACCTTC
>TRBV12-3/TRBV12-4|.|13|.|TRBJ2-3
CASSLDDTDTQYF
TGTGCCAGCAGTTTGGATGACACAGATACGCAGTATTTT
>TRBV7-2|.|15|TRBD1|TRBJ1-3
CASSPSGGGGNTIYF
TGTGCCAGCAGCCCATCAGGGGGTGGGGGAAACACCATATATTTT
>TRBV6-5|.|16|TRBD2|TRBJ2-7
CASSYSPARDYEGQYF
TGTGCCAGCAGTTACTCCCCCGCCCGGGACTACGAGGGGCAGTACTTC
>TRBV19|.|12|.|TRBJ2-3
CASSISPDTQYF
TGTGCCAGTAGTATTTCCCCGGATACGCAGTATTTT
>TRBV6-5|.|14|.|TRBJ1-1
CAINRGQPNTEAFF
TGTGCCATAAATAGGGGACAACCAAACACTGAAGCTTTCTTT
>TRBV6-2/TRBV6-3|.|15|.|TRBJ2-1
CASSHYFKSYNEQFF
TGTGCCAGCAGTCACTACTTCAAATCTTACAATGAGCAGTTCTTC
>TRBV18|.|14|.|TRBJ1-3
CASSPPGSGNTIYF
TGTGCCAGCTCACCACCGGGGTCCGGAAACACCATATATTTT
>TRBV14|.|13|TRBD1|TRBJ1-2
CASSRDRAYGYTF
TGTGCCAGCAGCCGGGACAGGGCCTATGGCTACACCTTC
>TRBV2|.|12|.|TRBJ2-2
CASSTYTGELFF
TGTGCCAGCAGTACTTACACCGGGGAGCTGTTTTTT
>TRBV6-6|few|14|TRBD1|TRBJ1-1
CASSYSLLTGGAFF
TGTGCCAGCAGTTACTCGCTACTCACAGGGGGAGCTTTCTTT
>TRBV4-1|.|15|.|TRBJ1-5
CASSQRHLSNQPQHF
TGCGCCAGCAGCCAACGACACCTTAGCAATCAGCCCCAGCATTTT
>TRBV2|.|11|.|TRBJ2-7
CASSAYHEQYF
TGTGCCAGCAGTGCCTATCACGAGCAGTACTTC
>TRBV9|.|14|.|TRBJ1-3
CASSVLSSGNTIYF
TGTGCCAGCAGCGTACTCAGCTCTGGAAACACCATATATTTT
>TRBV18|.|12|.|TRBJ2-1
CASSPQGDEQFF
TGTGCCAGCTCACCGCAGGGTGATGAGCAGTTCTTC
>TRBV4-2|.|15|.|TRBJ1-2
CASSQDEARGIGYTF
TGTGCCAGCAGCCAAGATGAGGCCAGGGGTATTGGCTACACCTTC
>TRBV19|.|15|.|TRBJ1-5
CASSIDRTSNQPQHF
TGTGCCAGTAGTATAGACCGAACAAGCAATCAGCCCCAGCATTTT
>TRBV3-1/TRBV3-2|.|14|TRBD2|TRBJ2-5
CASSQAGGQETQYF
TGTGCCAGCAGCCAAGCGGGGGGGCAAGAGACCCAGTACTTC
>TRBV5-6|.|14|.|TRBJ1-1
CASSFQVSLPEAFF
TGTGCCAGCAGCTTCCAGGTGTCCCTCCCTGAAGCTTTCTTT
>TRBV6-4|few|14|.|TRBJ2-2
CASSDSTNTGELFF
TGTGCCAGCAGTGACTCCACGAACACCGGGGAGCTGTTTTTT
>TRBV5-1|.|14|.|TRBJ2-3
CASSLEQAPDTQYF
TGCGCCAGCAGCTTGGAACAGGCCCCAGATACGCAGTATTTT